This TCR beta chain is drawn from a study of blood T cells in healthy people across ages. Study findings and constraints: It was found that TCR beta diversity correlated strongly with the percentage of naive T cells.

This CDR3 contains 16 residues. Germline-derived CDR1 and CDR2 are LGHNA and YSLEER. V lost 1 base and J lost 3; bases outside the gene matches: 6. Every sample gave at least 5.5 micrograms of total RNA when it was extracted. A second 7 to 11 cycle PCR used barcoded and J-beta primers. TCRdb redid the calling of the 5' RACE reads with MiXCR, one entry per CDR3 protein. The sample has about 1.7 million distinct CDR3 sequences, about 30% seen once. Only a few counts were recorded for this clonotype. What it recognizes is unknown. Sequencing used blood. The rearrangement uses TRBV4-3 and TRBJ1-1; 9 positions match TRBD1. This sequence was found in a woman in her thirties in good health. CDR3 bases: TGCGCCAGCAGCCAAGGGGGACAGGGTGGCGACACTGAAGCTTTCTTT. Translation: CASSQGGQGGDTEAFF.